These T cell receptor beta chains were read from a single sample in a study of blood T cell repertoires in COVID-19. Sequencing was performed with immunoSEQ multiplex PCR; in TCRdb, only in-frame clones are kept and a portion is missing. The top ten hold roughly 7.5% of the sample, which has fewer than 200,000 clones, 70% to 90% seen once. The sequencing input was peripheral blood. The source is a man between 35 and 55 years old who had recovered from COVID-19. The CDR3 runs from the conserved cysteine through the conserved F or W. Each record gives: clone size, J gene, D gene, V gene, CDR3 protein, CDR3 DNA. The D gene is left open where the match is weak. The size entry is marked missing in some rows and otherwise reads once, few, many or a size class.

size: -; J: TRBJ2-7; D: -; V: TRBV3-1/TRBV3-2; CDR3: CASSQGGRANEQYF; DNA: TGTGCCAGCAGCCAAGGAGGCAGGGCTAACGAGCAGTACTTC
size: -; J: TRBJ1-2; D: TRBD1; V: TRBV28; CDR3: CASTAGGKGDYGYTF; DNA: TGTGCCAGCACCGCAGGGGGTAAAGGGGACTATGGCTACACCTTC
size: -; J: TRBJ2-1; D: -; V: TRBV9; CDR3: CASSGGVEQFF; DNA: TGTGCCAGCAGCGGCGGGGTTGAGCAGTTCTTC
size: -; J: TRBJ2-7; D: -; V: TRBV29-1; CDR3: CSVEDRRGSSYEQYF; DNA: TGCAGCGTTGAAGATCGTCGAGGAAGCTCCTACGAGCAGTACTTC
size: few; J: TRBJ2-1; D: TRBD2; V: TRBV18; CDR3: CASSPLTSGGDEQFF; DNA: TGTGCCAGCTCACCACTTACTAGCGGGGGGGATGAGCAGTTCTTC
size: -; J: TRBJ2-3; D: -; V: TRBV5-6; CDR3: CASSLGTGNVPDTQYF; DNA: TGTGCCAGCAGCTTGGGAACAGGGAACGTCCCAGATACGCAGTATTTT
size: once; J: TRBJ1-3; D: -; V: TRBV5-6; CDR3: CASSLGVGPGNTIYF; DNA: TGTGCCAGCAGCTTAGGGGTCGGACCTGGAAACACCATATATTTT
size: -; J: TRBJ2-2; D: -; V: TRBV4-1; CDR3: CASSHGGFTGELFF; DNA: TGCGCCAGCAGCCATGGGGGGTTTACCGGGGAGCTGTTTTTT
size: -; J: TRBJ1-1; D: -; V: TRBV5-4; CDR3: CASSLVGAEEAFF; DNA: TGTGCCAGCAGCTTGGTGGGGGCGGAGGAAGCTTTCTTT
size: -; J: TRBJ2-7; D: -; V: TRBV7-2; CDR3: CASSVGTLGEQYF; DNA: TGTGCCAGCAGCGTCGGGACACTGGGCGAGCAGTACTTC
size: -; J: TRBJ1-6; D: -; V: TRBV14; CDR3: CASSQNWDTGSPLHF; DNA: TGTGCCAGCAGCCAAAACTGGGACACAGGATCACCCCTCCACTTT
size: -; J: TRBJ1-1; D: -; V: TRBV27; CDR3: CASSFSMPNTEAFF; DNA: TGTGCCAGCAGTTTTAGCATGCCGAACACTGAAGCTTTCTTT
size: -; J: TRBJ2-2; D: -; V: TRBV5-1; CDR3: CASKRAGELFF; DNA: TGCGCCAGCAAGCGGGCCGGGGAGCTGTTTTTT
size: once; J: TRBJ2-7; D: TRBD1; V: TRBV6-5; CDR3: CASSYLGQGYEQYF; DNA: TGTGCCAGCAGTTACCTGGGACAGGGCTACGAGCAGTACTTC
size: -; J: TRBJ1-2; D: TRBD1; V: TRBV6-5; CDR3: CASRQGLGYTF; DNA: TGTGCCAGCCGACAGGGTCTTGGCTACACCTTC
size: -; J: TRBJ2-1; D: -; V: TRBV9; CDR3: CASSPRIARLGEQFF; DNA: TGTGCCAGCAGCCCCAGGATAGCGCGACTTGGTGAGCAGTTCTTC
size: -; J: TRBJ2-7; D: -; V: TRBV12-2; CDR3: CASRFKELWGLQSYEQYF; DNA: TGTGCAAGTCGCTTTAAGGAACTCTGGGGACTCCAATCCTACGAGCAGTACTTC
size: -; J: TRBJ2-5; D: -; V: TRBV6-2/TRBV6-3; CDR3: CASSYTGPLETQYF; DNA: TGTGCCAGCAGTTATACAGGGCCTCTCGAGACCCAGTACTTC
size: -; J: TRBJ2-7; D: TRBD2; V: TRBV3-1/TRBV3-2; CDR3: CASSRGVAGLYEQYF; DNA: TGTGCCAGCAGCAGGGGGGTAGCGGGGCTCTACGAGCAGTACTTC
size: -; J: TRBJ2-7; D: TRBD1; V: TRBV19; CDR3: CASSPGQGPYEQYF; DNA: TGTGCCAGTAGTCCGGGACAGGGACCCTACGAGCAGTACTTC
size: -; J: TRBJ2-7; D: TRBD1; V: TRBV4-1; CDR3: CASSQVPTGRTYEQYF; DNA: TGCGCCAGCAGCCAAGTGCCGACAGGGAGAACCTACGAGCAGTACTTC
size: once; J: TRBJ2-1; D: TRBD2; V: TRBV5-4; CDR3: CASSFGGGAGNEQFF; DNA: TGTGCCAGCAGCTTCGGCGGGGGGGCCGGAAATGAGCAGTTCTTC
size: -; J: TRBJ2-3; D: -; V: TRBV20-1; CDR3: CTHGDTQYF; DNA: TGCACGCACGGAGATACGCAGTATTTT
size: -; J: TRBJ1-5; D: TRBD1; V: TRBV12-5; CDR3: CASVADRVNQPQHF; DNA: TGTGCTAGTGTCGCGGACAGGGTCAATCAGCCCCAGCATTTT
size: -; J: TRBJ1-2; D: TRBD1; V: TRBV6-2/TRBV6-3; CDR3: CASSYSATGQGYTF; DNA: TGTGCCAGCAGTTACTCGGCGACAGGGCAAGGCTACACCTTC
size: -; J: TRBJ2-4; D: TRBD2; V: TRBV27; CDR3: CASSLGGDIQYF; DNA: TGTGCCAGCAGTTTGGGAGGGGACATTCAGTACTTC
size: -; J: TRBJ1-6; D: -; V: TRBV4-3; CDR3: CASSQDRGANSPLHF; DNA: TGCGCCAGCAGCCAAGATCGGGGGGCGAATTCACCCCTCCACTTT
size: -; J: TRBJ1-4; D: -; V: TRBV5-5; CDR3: CASSLVPGEPEKLFF; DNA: TGTGCCAGCAGCTTGGTGCCAGGGGAGCCTGAAAAACTGTTTTTT
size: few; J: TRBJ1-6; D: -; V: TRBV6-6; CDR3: CASSYGGTNSPLHF; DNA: TGTGCCAGCAGTTATGGGGGGACTAATTCACCCCTCCACTTT
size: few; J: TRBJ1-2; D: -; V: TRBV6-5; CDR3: CASRLTDNYGYTF; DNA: TGTGCCAGCAGGCTGACAGATAACTATGGCTACACCTTC
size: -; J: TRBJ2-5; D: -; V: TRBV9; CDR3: CASSERGTGETQYF; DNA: TGTGCCAGCAGCGAACGGGGGACGGGAGAGACCCAGTACTTC
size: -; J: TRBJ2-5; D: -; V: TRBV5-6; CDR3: CASTNLEETQYF; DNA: TGTGCCAGCACCAACTTGGAAGAGACCCAGTACTTC
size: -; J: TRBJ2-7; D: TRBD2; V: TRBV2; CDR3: CASSEVAGGPYEQYF; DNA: TGTGCCAGCAGTGAGGTTGCGGGGGGCCCCTACGAGCAGTACTTC
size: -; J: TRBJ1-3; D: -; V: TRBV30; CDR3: CAYVTDSGNTIYF; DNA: TGTGCATACGTCACGGACTCGGGAAACACCATATATTTT
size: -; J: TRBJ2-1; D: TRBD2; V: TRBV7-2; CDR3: CASSLVSLTGGSYNEQFF; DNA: TGTGCCAGCAGCTTAGTCTCCTTAACGGGAGGCTCCTACAATGAGCAGTTCTTC
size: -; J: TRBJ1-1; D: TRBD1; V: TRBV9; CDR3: CASSVGDRSTEAFF; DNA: TGTGCCAGCAGCGTAGGGGACAGGTCCACTGAAGCTTTCTTT
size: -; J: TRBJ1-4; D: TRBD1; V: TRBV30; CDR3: CAWSRGQGKTNEKLFF; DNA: TGTGCCTGGAGTAGGGGACAGGGGAAAACTAATGAAAAACTGTTTTTT
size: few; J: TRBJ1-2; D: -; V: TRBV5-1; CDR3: CASQLRGGSNYGYTF; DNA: TGCGCCAGCCAACTTAGGGGTGGTAGTAACTATGGCTACACCTTC
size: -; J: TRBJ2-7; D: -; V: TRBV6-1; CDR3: CASSEEEDRSYEQYF; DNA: TGTGCCAGCAGTGAAGAGGAAGACAGGTCCTACGAGCAGTACTTC
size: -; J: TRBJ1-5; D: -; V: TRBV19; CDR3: CASSKGQDSSPQHF; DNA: TGTGCCAGTAGTAAGGGACAAGACTCCTCACCCCAGCATTTT
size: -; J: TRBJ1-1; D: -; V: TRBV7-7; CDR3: CASSLSTDTEAFF; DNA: TGTGCTAGCAGCCTCTCGACAGACACTGAAGCTTTCTTT
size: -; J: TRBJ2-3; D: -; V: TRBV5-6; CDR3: CASSLEETDTQYF; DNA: TGTGCCAGCAGCTTGGAGGAGACAGATACGCAGTATTTT
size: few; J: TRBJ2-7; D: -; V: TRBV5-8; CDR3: CASSRRAGRAYEQYF; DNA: TGTGCCAGCAGCCGGCGGGCCGGTCGGGCCTACGAGCAGTACTTC